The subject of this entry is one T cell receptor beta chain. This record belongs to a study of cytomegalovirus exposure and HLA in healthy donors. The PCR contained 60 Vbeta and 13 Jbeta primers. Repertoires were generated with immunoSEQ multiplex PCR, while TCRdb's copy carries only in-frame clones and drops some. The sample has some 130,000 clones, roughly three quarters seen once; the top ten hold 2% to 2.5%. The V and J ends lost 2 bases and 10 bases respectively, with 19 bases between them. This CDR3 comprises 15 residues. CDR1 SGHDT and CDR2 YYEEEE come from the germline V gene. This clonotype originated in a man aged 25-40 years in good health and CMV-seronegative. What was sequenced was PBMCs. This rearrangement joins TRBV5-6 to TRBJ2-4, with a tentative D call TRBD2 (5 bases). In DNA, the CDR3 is TGTGCCAGCAGCTTTGGGCGCCTAGCCGCCGAAATTCAGTACTTC. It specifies CASSFGRLAAEIQYF.